These 31 T cell receptor beta chains originate from one sample sequenced in a study of post-analysis software for immune sequencing data. Antigens for these TCRs are unknown. Researchers reported that TCR beta cDNA libraries carried unique molecular identifiers. One entry per CDR3 protein, called by TCRdb with MiXCR from the PCR reads. The repertoire consists of 170,000 or so distinct CDR3 sequences, with about 30% occurring once and the leading ten covering 1.5%. Overall study results and limits: Controls showed lower frequencies than patients for several TRBV segments, and TRBV5-6, TRBV5-1 and TRBV20-1 were among these.

The sequenced material came from blood. The receptor set was obtained from a girl aged 10 to 17 with multiple sclerosis.

V gene TRBV3-1 combines with J gene TRBJ1-2; D unresolved. CDR1 and CDR2 (germline): LGHDT, YNNKEL (reference sequence). V shed 0 bases and J shed 9 bases, with 17 bases lying between them. The CDR3 consists of 15 residues. The CDR3 sequence is CASSQDMYSPASYTF. The DNA of the CDR3 is TGTGCCAGCAGCCAAGATATGTACAGTCCTGCTAGCTACACCTTC.

Concerning this clonotype itself: Sequence at one end of the junction differs from germline and may be a read error. The chain has TRBV5-1 and TRBJ2-5; D is ambiguous. This CDR3 has 14 amino acids. Germline assignment: CDR1 SGHRS and CDR2 YFSETQ. In DNA form, the CDR3 reads TGCGCCAGCAGCTTGGGTGGCCAAACAGAGACCCGGTACTTC. As protein: CASSLGGQTETRYF.

This clonotype was detected only once. This chain joins TRBV7-2 and TRBJ2-5; D not resolved. This CDR3 region has 14 residues. V dropped 1 base and J dropped 6 bases, with 12 bases sitting between them. In germline, CDR1 is SGHTA, CDR2 FQGNSA. The CDR3 DNA follows: TGTGCCAGCAGCTTAGGAGGAGTGCAAAAGACCCAGTACTTC. Its translation: CASSLGGVQKTQYF.

The chain couples TRBV19 to TRBJ2-1; TRBD2 agrees at 7 bases. V lost 5 bases and J lost 4; bases outside the gene matches: 8. CDR1 and CDR2 from the germline V gene are LNHDA and SQIVND (reference sequence). The CDR3 consists of 15 residues. The CDR3 bases are TGTGCCAGTAGTCCTGGGGGAGGGGTATACAATGAGCAGTTCTTC. Amino acid sequence: CASSPGGGVYNEQFF.

This chain links TRBV28 with TRBJ1-1, with D uncertain. Germline V gene sequence: CDR1 MDHEN, CDR2 SYDVKM. The CDR3 extends over 12 amino acids. Trimming removed 8 bases at V and 1 base at J, with 8 bases between. CDR3 amino acids: CASWAPNTEAFF. The CDR3 DNA is TGTGCCAGCTGGGCACCGAACACTGAAGCTTTCTTT.

In the case of this clonotype: Being one base from a much bigger clone, this may be a read error. This chain uses TRBV27 with TRBJ2-3; 8 bases align to TRBD2. The V gene's germline CDR1 is MNHEY and CDR2 SMNVEV (reference sequence). This CDR3 has 17 residues. CDR3 coding DNA: TGTGTCAGCAGTCTAACGCGAGCGGGAGTTCGCACAGATACGCAGTATTTT. It is translated as CVSSLTRAGVRTDTQYF.

The chain uses TRBV27 and TRBJ1-2; TRBD1 matches 10 bases. Germline CDR1 is MNHEY and CDR2 is SMNVEV (reference sequence). The junction had 8 bases not matched to a gene; V was cut back by 5 bases and J by 5 bases. CDR3 length equals 15 residues. CDR3 sequence: CASSRQGAWGYGYTF. The DNA of the CDR3 is TGTGCCAGCAGTAGACAGGGGGCTTGGGGATATGGCTACACCTTC.

A word on this clonotype: This sequence may be a read error, since a much larger clone differs from it by one base. The genes are TRBV5-1 and TRBJ2-5; the match to TRBD1 covers 10 bases. CDR3 size: 15 residues. Germline V gene lookup returns CDR1 SGHRS and CDR2 YFSETQ. In DNA form, the CDR3 reads TGCGCCGGCAGCTTGGTGGGGACAGGGGAAGAGACCCAGTACTTC. This sequence encodes CAGSLVGTGEETQYF.

V usage is TRBV11-1 and J usage is TRBJ2-5; D unclear. Deletions cut 2 bases from V and 1 base from J, with 11 bases between. Germline V lookup: CDR1 SGHAT, CDR2 FQDESV (reference sequence). The CDR3 contains 15 residues. CDR3 DNA: TGTGCCAGCAGCTTAAAGGGTTGGTTCCAAGAGACCCAGTACTTC. Its translation is CASSLKGWFQETQYF.

This clonotype was observed a few times. The chain couples TRBV24-1 to TRBJ2-3, with TRBD1 matching 8 bases. Germline V gives CDR1 KGHDR, CDR2 SFDVKD. With V trimmed by 4 bases and J by 5 bases, 10 bases remained unmatched. This CDR3 has 16 amino acids. The CDR3 region has the DNA TGTGCCACCAGTGACGACAGGGGCCACCTCGGAGATACGCAGTATTTT. This encodes CATSDDRGHLGDTQYF.

In its sample, this clonotype was seen once. This chain joins TRBV7-2 and TRBJ1-5, with a tentative D call TRBD1 (5 bases). Germline V gene lookup returns CDR1 SGHTA and CDR2 FQGNSA. CDR3 length: 12 amino acids. The ends were cut back, 8 bases at V and 7 bases at J, with 12 bases in the middle. This CDR3 is CASGGLGQPQHF. The DNA for the CDR3 is TGTGCCAGCGGGGGTCTGGGACAGCCCCAGCATTTT.

This clonotype was counted ten times or more. The chain combines TRBV4-2 with TRBJ2-7; D gene unclear. Germline CDR1 LGHNA, CDR2 YNFKEQ. V was cut by 0 bases and J by 2 bases, with 5 bases left in between. The CDR3 spans 13 residues. The CDR3 nucleotides read TGTGCCAGCAGCCAAGAGGGGACCTACGAGCAGTACTTC. It encodes CASSQEGTYEQYF.

The rearrangement joins TRBV7-2 to TRBJ2-5, with 11 bases matching TRBD2. The CDR3 extends over 14 amino acids. Germline lookup yields CDR1 SGHTA and CDR2 FQGNSA. V dropped 7 bases and J dropped 11; count of bases not matched to a gene: 12. The CDR3 is CASKLAGARNEQYF. DNA of the CDR3: TGTGCCAGCAAACTAGCGGGAGCGCGCAATGAGCAGTACTTC.

The sample holds a few counts of this clonotype. The chain links TRBV20-1 to TRBJ2-1; possible D gene TRBD2, 6 bases. CDR3 length equals 15 residues. V was cut by 5 bases and J by 4 bases, with 18 bases left in between. Per germline, CDR1 DFQATT and CDR2 SNEGSKA (reference sequence). The DNA of the CDR3 is TGCAGTGCTGGGGGGAGGAAGCGGGTATACAATGAGCAGTTCTTC. Protein: CSAGGRKRVYNEQFF.

This clonotype has more than one count but fewer than ten. The chain has TRBV3-1 and TRBJ2-7; TRBD2 might be the D (6 bases). This CDR3 has 14 amino acids. Germline-derived CDR1 and CDR2 are LGHDT and YNNKEL (reference sequence). Trimming took off 2 bases at V and 3 bases at J, with 11 bases between the two ends. The CDR3 loop reads CASSQPGDVYEQYF. CDR3 DNA: TGTGCCAGCAGCCAACCGGGAGACGTCTACGAGCAGTACTTC.

This clonotype was found many times. V gene TRBV2 combines with J gene TRBJ2-7; D gene unclear. The CDR3 is 12 residues long. V was clipped by 4 bases and J by 4 bases, with 8 bases between them. Germline loops: CDR1 SNHLY, CDR2 FYNNEI. The CDR3, as DNA: TGTGCCAGCAGTGTTGTGGTATACGAGCAGTACTTC. Translated, it gives CASSVVVYEQYF.

This clonotype has a count of ten or more. The V gene is TRBV5-1, the J gene TRBJ2-1; 10 bases map to TRBD2. V shed 6 bases and J 8 bases; nucleotides not matched to a gene: 14. CDR3 length equals 16 residues. The V gene's germline CDR1 is SGHRS and CDR2 YFSETQ. The DNA of the CDR3 is TGCGCCAGCATCACGTATAGCGGGAGGAGAGGGTATGAGCAGTTCTTC. Its protein product is CASITYSGRRGYEQFF.

As to this clonotype: This may be a read error: a much more frequent sequence differs by one nucleotide. The chain employs TRBV20-1 and TRBJ2-5; D not certain. The CDR3 runs to 13 residues. Trimming stripped 5 bases from V and 11 bases from J, with 21 bases between. The germline gives CDR1 DFQATT, CDR2 SNEGSKA (reference sequence). The CDR3 region has the DNA TGCAGTGCTCCCACCATGGACCACAATGAGCAGTACTTC. Its protein is CSAPTMDHNEQYF.

The CDR3 DNA reads TGCAGCGTCCTCTCAGGGGTTGAGCAGTTCTTC. Translating it yields CSVLSGVEQFF. The J gene is TRBJ2-1, the V gene TRBV29-1; D may be TRBD1 (6 bases). The germline V and J ends were trimmed by 6 bases and 9 bases, with 12 bases remaining between them. The CDR3 loop spans 11 amino acids. Germline V lookup: CDR1 SQVTM, CDR2 ANQGSEA.

Only a few counts were recorded for this clonotype. A read error is possible here, since a much larger clone lies one base away. The V and J genes are TRBV10-2 and TRBJ2-5, with D hard to call. Germline values: CDR1 WSHSY, CDR2 SAAADI. The CDR3 is 10 residues long. CDR3 loop: CVTGRETQYF. The CDR3 coding sequence is TGCGTCACCGGCCGGGAGACCCAGTACTTC.

The V and J genes are TRBV20-1 and TRBJ2-7, with D possibly TRBD2 on 6 matching bases. CDR1 and CDR2 from the germline V gene are DFQATT and SNEGSKA (reference sequence). This CDR3 contains 11 residues. The CDR3 DNA sequence: TGCAGCCCCTCTCGGGAGAATGAGCAGTACTTC. It encodes CSPSRENEQYF.

This clonotype was recorded many times. The chain recombines TRBV27 with TRBJ2-5; D is perhaps TRBD1 (7 bases). This CDR3 has 13 residues. The germline V and J ends were trimmed by 6 bases and 11 bases, with 19 bases remaining between them. The germline CDR1 and CDR2 sequences are MNHEY and SMNVEV (reference sequence). The CDR3 sequence: CASRHRQGGWQYF. The CDR3, as DNA: TGTGCCAGCAGGCACCGCCAGGGGGGTTGGCAGTACTTC.

The V call is TRBV30, the J call TRBJ2-1; D may be TRBD2 (5 bases). This CDR3 is built from 15 residues. Per germline, CDR1 GTSNPN and CDR2 SVGIG (reference sequence). Trimming removed 6 bases at V and 7 bases at J, with 22 bases between. The CDR3 loop reads CACPWTGKNVNEQFF. In DNA form, the CDR3 reads TGTGCCTGCCCCTGGACTGGCAAGAACGTGAATGAGCAGTTCTTC.

As regards this clonotype: A much larger clone lies a single base off, so this may be a read error. The V gene is TRBV9, the J gene TRBJ2-4; D is possibly TRBD2 (5 bases). CDR3 length: 15 residues. CDR1 is SGDLS and CDR2 is YYNGEE in the germline V gene. CDR3: CVSSVGLEARNIQYF. CDR3 DNA sequence: TGTGTCAGCAGCGTAGGTCTGGAGGCGAGGAACATTCAGTACTTC.

This chain links TRBV28 with TRBJ1-2; D unresolved. The CDR3 is 13 residues long. Germline values: CDR1 MDHEN, CDR2 SYDVKM. V was trimmed by 6 bases and J by 4 bases, leaving 12 bases between them. CDR3 DNA sequence: TGTGCCAGCAGACTACCGGGAGTCTATGGCTACACCTTC. This sequence encodes CASRLPGVYGYTF.

About this clonotype: A much larger clone differs from this one at a single base, so this may be a read error. This rearrangement joins TRBV5-1 to TRBJ2-5; a weak D match, TRBD2 (7 bases). This CDR3 spans 18 amino acids. Germline values: CDR1 SGHRS, CDR2 YFSETQ. Trimming left V 0 bases short and J 5 bases short, with 23 bases between. The CDR3 is CASSLDPGVGLAVETQYF. The DNA for the CDR3 is TGCGCCAGCAGCTTGGATCCAGGGGTGGGTCTAGCGGTGGAGACCCAGTACTTC.

On this clonotype: It may be a read error: a sequence one base away is much more abundant. This chain uses TRBV5-5 with TRBJ2-4; 9 bases fit TRBD2. The DNA end is a closer match to TRBJ2-7, so the J assignment may be wrong. The CDR3 spans 15 residues. From germline, CDR1 is SGHKS and CDR2 YYEKEE (reference sequence). CDR3 bases: TGTGCCAGCAGCTTGATAGGGACTAGCATCTACGAGCAGTACTTC. Amino acids: CASSLIGTSIYEQYF.

This chain links TRBV25-1 with TRBJ1-1; 8 nucleotides agree with TRBD1. Germline CDR1 reads MGHDK; CDR2 reads SYGVNS. The CDR3 has 15 residues. With 0 bases clipped from V and 6 bases from J, the junction kept 6 bases outside the gene matches. In nucleotides, the CDR3 is TGTGCCAGCAGTGAATATGAGGACAGGGCCGCTGAAGCTTTCTTT. Translated: CASSEYEDRAAEAFF. The full variable domain, in which reference TRBV25-1 and TRBJ1-1 provide the parts outside the CDR3, is EADIYQTPRYLVIGTGKKITLECSQTMGHDKMYWYQQDPGMELHLIHYSYGVNSTEKGDLSSESTVSRIRTEHFPLTLESARPSHTSQYLCASSEYEDRAAEAFFGQGTRLTVV.

The rearrangement joins TRBV29-1 to TRBJ2-7, with D possibly being TRBD1 (5 bases). Germline lookup yields CDR1 SQVTM and CDR2 ANQGSEA. The CDR3 consists of 14 residues. Trimming pared 5 bases from V and 3 bases from J, leaving 17 bases between. CDR3 in amino acids: CSVREGDDDYEQYF. The DNA of the CDR3 is TGCAGCGTTCGAGAAGGGGATGATGACTACGAGCAGTACTTC.

This clonotype was seen many times. The genes are TRBV2 and TRBJ2-7; D remains ambiguous. CDR1 and CDR2 from the germline V gene are SNHLY and FYNNEI. V lost 8 bases and J 5 bases, leaving 13 bases between the germline ends. The CDR3 spans 12 residues. The CDR3 loop is CASGYGRDEQYF. CDR3 DNA: TGTGCCAGCGGGTACGGACGCGACGAGCAGTACTTC.

The V and J genes are TRBV3-1 and TRBJ1-1; TRBD1 agrees at 9 bases. J was trimmed by 6 bases and V by 8 bases; bases with no gene match: 19. The CDR3 length is 17 residues. The germline V gene has CDR1 LGHDT and CDR2 YNNKEL (reference sequence). DNA of the CDR3: TGTGCCAGCGGGTCCCGACCCGGACAGGGGCGGTTGGCTGAAGCTTTCTTT. It encodes CASGSRPGQGRLAEAFF. Full variable domain (rest looked up from reference TRBV3-1 and TRBJ1-1): DTAVSQTPKYLVTQMGNDKSIKCEQNLGHDTMYWYKQDSKKFLKIMFSYNNKELIINETVPNRFSPKSPDKAHLNLHINSLELGDSAVYFCASGSRPGQGRLAEAFFGQGTRLTVV.